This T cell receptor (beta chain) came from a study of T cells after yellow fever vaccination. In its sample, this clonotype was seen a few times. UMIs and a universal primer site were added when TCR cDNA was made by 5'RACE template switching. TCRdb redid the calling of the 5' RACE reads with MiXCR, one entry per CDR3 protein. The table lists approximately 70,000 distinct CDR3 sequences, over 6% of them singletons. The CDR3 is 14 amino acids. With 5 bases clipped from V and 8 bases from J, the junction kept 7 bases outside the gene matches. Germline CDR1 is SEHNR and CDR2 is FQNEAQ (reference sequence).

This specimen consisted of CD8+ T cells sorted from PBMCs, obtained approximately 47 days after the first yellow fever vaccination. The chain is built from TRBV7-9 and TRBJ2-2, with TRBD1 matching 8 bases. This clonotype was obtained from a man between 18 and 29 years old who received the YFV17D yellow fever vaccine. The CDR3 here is CASSPTGAKGELFF. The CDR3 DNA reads TGTGCCAGCAGCCCGACAGGGGCCAAAGGGGAGCTGTTTTTT. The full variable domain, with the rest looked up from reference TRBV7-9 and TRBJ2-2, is DTGVSQNPRHKITKRGQNVTFRCDPISEHNRLYWYRQTLGQGPEFLTYFQNEAQLEKSRLLSDRFSAERPKGSFSTLEIQRTEQGDSAMYLCASSPTGAKGELFFGEGSRLTVL.